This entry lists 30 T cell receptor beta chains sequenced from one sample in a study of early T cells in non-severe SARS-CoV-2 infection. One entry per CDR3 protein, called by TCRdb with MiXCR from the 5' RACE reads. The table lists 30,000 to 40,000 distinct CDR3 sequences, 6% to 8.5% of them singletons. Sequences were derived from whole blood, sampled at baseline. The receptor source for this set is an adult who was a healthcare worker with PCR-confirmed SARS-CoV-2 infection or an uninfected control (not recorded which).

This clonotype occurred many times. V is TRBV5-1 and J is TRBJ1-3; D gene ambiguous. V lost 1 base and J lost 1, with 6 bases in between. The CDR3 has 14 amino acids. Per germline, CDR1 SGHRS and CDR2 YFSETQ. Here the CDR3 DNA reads TGCGCCAGCAGCTTGAGAGGGTCTGGAAACACCATATATTTT. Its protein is CASSLRGSGNTIYF.

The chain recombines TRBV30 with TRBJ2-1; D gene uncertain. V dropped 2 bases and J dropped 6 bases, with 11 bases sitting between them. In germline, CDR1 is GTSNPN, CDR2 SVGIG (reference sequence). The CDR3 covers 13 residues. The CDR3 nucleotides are TGTGCCTGGAGTACTGCTGGCGTCAATGAGCAGTTCTTC. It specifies CAWSTAGVNEQFF.

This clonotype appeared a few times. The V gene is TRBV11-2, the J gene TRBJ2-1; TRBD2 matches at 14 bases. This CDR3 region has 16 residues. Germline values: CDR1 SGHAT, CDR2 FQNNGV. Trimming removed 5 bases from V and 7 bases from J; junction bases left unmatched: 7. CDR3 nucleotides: TGTGCCAGCAGCCGAAGGGGACTAGCGGGAGTAAATGAGCAGTTCTTC. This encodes CASSRRGLAGVNEQFF.

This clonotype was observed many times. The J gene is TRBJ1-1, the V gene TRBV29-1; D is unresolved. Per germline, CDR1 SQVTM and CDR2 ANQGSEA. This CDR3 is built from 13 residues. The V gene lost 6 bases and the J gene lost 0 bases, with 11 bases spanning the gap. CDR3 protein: CSVDPGLNTEAFF. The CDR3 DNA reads TGCAGCGTGGACCCAGGCCTGAACACTGAAGCTTTCTTT.

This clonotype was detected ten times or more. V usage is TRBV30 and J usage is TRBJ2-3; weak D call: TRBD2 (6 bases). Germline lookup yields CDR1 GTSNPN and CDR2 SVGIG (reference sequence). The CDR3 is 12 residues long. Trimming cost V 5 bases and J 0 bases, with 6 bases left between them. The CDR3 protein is CAWGTSTDTQYF. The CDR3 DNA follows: TGTGCCTGGGGGACTAGCACAGATACGCAGTATTTT.

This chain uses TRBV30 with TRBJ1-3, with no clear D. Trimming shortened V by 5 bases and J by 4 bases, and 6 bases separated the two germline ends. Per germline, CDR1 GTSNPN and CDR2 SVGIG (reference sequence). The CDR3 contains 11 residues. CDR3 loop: CAWVPGNTIYF. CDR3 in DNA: TGTGCCTGGGTTCCGGGAAACACCATATATTTT.

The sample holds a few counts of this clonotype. The CDR3 reads CASRGLAENNEQFF. CDR3 DNA sequence: TGTGCCAGCAGGGGACTAGCGGAGAACAATGAGCAGTTCTTC. This chain links TRBV7-9 with TRBJ2-1; 11 bases fit TRBD2. The CDR3 spans 14 residues. Germline loops: CDR1 SEHNR, CDR2 FQNEAQ (reference sequence). Trimming cost V 6 bases and J 5 bases; bases outside gene matches: 3.

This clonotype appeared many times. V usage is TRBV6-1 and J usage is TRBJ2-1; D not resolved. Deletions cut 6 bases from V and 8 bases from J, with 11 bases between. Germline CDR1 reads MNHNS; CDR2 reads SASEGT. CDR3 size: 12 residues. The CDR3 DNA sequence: TGTGCCAGCAGCTTGCGTTTAGATGAGCAGTTCTTC. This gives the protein CASSLRLDEQFF.

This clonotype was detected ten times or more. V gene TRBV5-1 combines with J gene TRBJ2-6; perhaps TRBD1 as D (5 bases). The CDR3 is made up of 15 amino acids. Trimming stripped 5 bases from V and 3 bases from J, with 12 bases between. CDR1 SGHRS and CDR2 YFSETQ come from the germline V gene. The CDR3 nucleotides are TGCGCCAGCAGTCCCGCAGGGCTTGGGGCCAACGTCCTGACTTTC. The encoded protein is CASSPAGLGANVLTF.

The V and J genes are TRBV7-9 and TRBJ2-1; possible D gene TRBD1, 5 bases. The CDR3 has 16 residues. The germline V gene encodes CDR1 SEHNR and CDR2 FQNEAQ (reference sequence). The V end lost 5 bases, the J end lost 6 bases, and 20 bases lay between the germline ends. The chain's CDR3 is CASSLTRAGMSNEQFF. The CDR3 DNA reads TGTGCCAGCAGCCTAACCCGGGCAGGGATGAGCAATGAGCAGTTCTTC.

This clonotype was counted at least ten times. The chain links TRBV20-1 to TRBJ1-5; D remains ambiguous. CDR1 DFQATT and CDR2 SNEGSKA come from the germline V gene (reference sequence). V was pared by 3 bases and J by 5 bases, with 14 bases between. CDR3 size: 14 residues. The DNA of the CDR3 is TGCAGTGCTAGCGATTTGGCGCCACATCAGCCCCAGCATTTT. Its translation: CSASDLAPHQPQHF.

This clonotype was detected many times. The CDR3 nucleotides read TGCAGTGCTAGGGAGGCAGATAACTATGGCTACACCTTC. Amino acid sequence: CSAREADNYGYTF. The J gene is TRBJ1-2, the V gene TRBV20-1; unclear D gene. The germline gives CDR1 DFQATT, CDR2 SNEGSKA (reference sequence). This CDR3 is 13 amino acids long. V lost 3 bases and J lost 1, with 9 bases in between.

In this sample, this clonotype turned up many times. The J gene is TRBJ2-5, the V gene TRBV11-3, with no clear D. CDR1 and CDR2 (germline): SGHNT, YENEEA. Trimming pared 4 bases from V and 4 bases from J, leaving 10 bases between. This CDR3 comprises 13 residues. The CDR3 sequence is CASSSPPAETQYF. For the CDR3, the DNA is TGTGCCAGCAGCTCGCCCCCAGCAGAGACCCAGTACTTC. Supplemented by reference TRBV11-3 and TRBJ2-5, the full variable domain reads EAGVVQSPRYKIIEKKQPVAFWCNPISGHNTLYWYLQNLGQGPELLIRYENEEAVDDSQLPKDRFSAERLKGVDSTLKIQPAELGDSAVYLCASSSPPAETQYFGPGTRLLVL.

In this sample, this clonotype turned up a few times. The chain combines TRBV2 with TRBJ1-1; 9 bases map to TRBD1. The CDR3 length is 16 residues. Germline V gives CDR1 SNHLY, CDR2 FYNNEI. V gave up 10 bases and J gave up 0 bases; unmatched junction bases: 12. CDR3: CAIQQGASVLNTEAFF. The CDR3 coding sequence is TGTGCCATACAACAGGGGGCCTCCGTACTGAACACTGAAGCTTTCTTT.

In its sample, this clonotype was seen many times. The CDR3 spells CASLGLSGTPEAFF. For the CDR3, the DNA is TGTGCCAGCCTTGGACTCTCAGGTACCCCAGAAGCTTTCTTT. This chain joins TRBV7-2 and TRBJ1-1; D gene ambiguous. The CDR3 consists of 14 residues. Looked up from germline, CDR1 is SGHTA and CDR2 is FQGNSA. Trimming took off 8 bases at V and 8 bases at J, with 21 bases between the two ends.

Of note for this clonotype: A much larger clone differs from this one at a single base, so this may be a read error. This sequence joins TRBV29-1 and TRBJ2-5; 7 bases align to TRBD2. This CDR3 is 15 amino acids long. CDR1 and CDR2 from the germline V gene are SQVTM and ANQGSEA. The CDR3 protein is CSVEWREGPEETQHF. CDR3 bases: TGCAGCGTTGAGTGGAGGGAGGGCCCGGAAGAGACCCAGCACTTC. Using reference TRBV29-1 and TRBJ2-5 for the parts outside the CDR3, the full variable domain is SAVISQKPSRDICQRGTSLTIQCQVDSQVTMMFWYRQQPGQSLTLIATANQGSEATYESGFVIDKFPISRPNLTFSTLTVSNMSPEDSSIYLCSVEWREGPEETQHFGPGTRLLVL.

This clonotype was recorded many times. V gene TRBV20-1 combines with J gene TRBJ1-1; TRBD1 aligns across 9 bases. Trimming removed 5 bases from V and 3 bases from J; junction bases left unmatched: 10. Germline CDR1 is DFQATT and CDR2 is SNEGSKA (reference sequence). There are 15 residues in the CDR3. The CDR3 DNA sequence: TGCAGTGCTTACACTACGGACAGGGGTTACACTGAAGCTTTCTTT. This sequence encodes CSAYTTDRGYTEAFF.

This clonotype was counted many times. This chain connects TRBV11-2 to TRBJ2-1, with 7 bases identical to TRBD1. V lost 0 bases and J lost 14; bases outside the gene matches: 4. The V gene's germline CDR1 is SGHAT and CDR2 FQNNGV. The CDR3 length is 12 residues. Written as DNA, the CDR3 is TGTGCCAGCAGCTTAGATCAAGGACAGGAGTTCTTC. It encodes CASSLDQGQEFF.

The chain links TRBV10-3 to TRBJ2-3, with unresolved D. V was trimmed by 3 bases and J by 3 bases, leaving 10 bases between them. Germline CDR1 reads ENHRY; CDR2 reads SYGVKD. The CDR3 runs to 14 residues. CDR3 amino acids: CAISERAVTDTQYF. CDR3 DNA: TGTGCCATCAGTGAAAGGGCTGTAACAGATACGCAGTATTTT.

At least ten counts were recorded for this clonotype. The CDR3 sequence is CSVAQGSEKLFF. The CDR3 bases are TGCAGCGTTGCCCAGGGAAGCGAAAAACTGTTTTTT. The V gene is TRBV29-1, the J gene TRBJ1-4; D is perhaps TRBD1 (5 bases). The V and J ends lost 4 bases and 8 bases respectively, with 11 bases between them. The V gene's germline CDR1 is SQVTM and CDR2 ANQGSEA. The length of the CDR3 is 12 residues.

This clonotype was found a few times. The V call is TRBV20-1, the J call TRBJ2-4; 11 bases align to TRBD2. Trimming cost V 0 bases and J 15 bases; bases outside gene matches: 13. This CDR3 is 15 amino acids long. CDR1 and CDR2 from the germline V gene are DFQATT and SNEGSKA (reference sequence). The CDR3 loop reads CSARDGIAGGAEPYF. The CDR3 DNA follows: TGCAGTGCTAGAGATGGCATAGCGGGGGGGGCCGAGCCGTACTTC.

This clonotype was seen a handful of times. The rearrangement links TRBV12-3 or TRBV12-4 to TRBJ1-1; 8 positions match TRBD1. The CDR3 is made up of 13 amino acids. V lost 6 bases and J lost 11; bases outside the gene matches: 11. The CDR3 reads CASSKQGGLGAFF. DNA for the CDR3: TGTGCCAGCAGCAAACAGGGGGGCCTCGGCGCTTTCTTT.

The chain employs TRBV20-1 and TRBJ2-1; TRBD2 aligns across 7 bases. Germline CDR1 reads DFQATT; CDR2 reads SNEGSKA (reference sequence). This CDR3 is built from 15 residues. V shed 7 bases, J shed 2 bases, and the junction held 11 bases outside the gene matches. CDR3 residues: CSVWMAGVPYNEQFF. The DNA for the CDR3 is TGCAGTGTTTGGATGGCGGGAGTACCCTACAATGAGCAGTTCTTC.

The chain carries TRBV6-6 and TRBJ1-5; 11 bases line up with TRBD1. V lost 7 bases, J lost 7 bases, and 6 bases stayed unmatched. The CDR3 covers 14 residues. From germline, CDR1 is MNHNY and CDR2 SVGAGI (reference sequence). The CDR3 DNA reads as TGTGCCAGCACCAGGGGACAGGGGGAACAGCCCCAGCATTTT. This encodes CASTRGQGEQPQHF.

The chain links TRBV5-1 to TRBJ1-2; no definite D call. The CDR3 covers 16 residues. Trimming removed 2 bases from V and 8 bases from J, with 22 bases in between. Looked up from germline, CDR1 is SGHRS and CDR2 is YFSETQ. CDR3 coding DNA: TGCGCCAGCAGCTTTCGTTCCGGGCAACCCTCGGGCGGCTACACCTTC. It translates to CASSFRSGQPSGGYTF.

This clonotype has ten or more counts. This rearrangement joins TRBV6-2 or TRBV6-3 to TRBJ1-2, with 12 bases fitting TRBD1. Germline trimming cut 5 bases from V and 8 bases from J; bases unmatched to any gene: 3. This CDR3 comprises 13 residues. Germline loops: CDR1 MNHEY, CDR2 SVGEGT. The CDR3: CASSRGTGGGYTF. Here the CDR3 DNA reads TGTGCCAGCAGTCGCGGGACAGGGGGCGGCTACACCTTC.

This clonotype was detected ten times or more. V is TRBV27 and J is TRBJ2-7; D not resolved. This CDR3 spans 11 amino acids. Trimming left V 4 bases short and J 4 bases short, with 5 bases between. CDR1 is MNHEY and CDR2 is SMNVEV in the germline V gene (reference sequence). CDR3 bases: TGTGCCAGCAGTTCCGGGTACGAGCAGTACTTC. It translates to CASSSGYEQYF.

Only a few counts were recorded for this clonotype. The DNA of the CDR3 is TGTGCCAGCAGCAAGGGACAGGCACGCGAGCAGTACTTC. This translates into CASSKGQAREQYF. J is TRBJ2-7 and V is TRBV27, with 8 bases aligning to TRBD1. The V and J ends lost 6 bases and 6 bases, in that order; junction bases with no gene match: 7. The CDR3 sequence is 13 residues long. In germline, CDR1 is MNHEY, CDR2 SMNVEV (reference sequence).

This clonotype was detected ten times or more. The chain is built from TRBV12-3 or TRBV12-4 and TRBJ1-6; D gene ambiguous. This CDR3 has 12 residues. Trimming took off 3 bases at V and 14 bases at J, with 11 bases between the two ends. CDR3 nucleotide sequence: TGTGCCAGCAGTTTTGAGGAGTTGTCCCTCCACTTT. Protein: CASSFEELSLHF.

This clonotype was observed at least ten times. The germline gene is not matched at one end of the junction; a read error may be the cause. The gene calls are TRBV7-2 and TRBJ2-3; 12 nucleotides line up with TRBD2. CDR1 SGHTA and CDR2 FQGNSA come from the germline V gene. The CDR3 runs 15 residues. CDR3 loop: CASSLAGGAADTQYF. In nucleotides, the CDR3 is TGTGCCAGCAGCCTAGCGGGAGGGGCCGCAGATACGCAGTATTTT.